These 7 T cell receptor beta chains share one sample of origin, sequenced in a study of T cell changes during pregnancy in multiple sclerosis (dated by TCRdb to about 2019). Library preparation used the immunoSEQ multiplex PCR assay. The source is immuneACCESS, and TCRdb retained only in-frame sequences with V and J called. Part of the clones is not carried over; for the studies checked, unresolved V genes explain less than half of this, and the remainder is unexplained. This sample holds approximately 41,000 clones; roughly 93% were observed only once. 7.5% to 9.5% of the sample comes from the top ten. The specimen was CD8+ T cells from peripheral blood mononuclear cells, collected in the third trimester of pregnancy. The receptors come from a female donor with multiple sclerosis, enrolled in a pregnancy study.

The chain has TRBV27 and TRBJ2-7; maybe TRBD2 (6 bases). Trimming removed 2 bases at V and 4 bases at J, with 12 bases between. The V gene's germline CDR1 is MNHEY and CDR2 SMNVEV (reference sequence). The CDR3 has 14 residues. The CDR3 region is CASSLHGRFYEQYF. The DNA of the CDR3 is TGTGCCAGCAGTTTACATGGGAGGTTTTACGAGCAGTACTTC.

CDR3 sequence reads: CASSFGGIAEAFF. The CDR3 DNA follows: TGTGCCAGCAGTTTCGGCGGGATCGCTGAAGCTTTCTTT. The rearrangement links TRBV27 to TRBJ1-1, with D uncertain. Germline CDR1 reads MNHEY; CDR2 reads SMNVEV (reference sequence). This CDR3 has 13 residues. Trimming stripped 3 bases from V and 6 bases from J, with 11 bases between.

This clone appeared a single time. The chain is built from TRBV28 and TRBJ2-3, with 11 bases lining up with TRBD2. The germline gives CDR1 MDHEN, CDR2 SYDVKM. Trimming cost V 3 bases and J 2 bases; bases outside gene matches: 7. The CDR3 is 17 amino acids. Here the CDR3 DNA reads TGTGCCAGCAGTTTGACTAGCGGGAACAAACCCACAGATACGCAGTATTTT. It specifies CASSLTSGNKPTDTQYF.

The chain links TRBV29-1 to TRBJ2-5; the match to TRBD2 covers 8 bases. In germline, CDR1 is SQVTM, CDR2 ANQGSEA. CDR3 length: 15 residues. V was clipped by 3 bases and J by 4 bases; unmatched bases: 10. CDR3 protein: CSVDEGSGILETQYF. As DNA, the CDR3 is TGCAGCGTTGATGAAGGTAGCGGGATCCTAGAGACCCAGTACTTC.

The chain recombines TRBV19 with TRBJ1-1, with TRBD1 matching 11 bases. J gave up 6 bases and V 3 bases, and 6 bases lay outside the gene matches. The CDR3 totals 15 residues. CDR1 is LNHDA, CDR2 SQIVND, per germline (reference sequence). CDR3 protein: CASSMDRGQTAEAFF. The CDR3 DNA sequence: TGTGCCAGTAGTATGGACAGGGGGCAAACGGCTGAAGCTTTCTTT.

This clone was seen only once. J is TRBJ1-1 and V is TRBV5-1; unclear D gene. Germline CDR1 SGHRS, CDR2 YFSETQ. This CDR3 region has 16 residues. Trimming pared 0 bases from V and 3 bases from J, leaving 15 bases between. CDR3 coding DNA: TGCGCCAGCAGCTTGGGTAGAGGGAGGAAGGACACTGAAGCTTTCTTT. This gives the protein CASSLGRGRKDTEAFF.

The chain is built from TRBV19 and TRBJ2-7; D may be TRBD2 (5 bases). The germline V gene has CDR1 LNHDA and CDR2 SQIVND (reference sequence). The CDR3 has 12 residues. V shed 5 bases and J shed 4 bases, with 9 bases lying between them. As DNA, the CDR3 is TGTGCCAGTAGTGCCGGGGAATACGAGCAGTACTTC. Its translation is CASSAGEYEQYF.